The 31 T cell receptor beta chains reported below all come from one sample, sequenced in a study of cytomegalovirus exposure and HLA in healthy donors. PCR involved 60 Vbeta and 13 Jbeta primers. Here immunoSEQ multiplex PCR was the method, and the copy in TCRdb shows in-frame clones only, minus some. The sample includes 65,000 to 85,000 clones, approximately 71% of them seen just once. The sequenced sample consisted of PBMCs. These receptors were collected from a woman in her thirties in good health and CMV-seronegative.

This chain uses TRBV28 with TRBJ1-5; 8 bases are shared with TRBD1. Looked up from germline, CDR1 is MDHEN and CDR2 is SYDVKM. V lost 3 bases to trimming and J lost 4 bases; unmatched junction nucleotides: 11. The CDR3 extends over 17 amino acids. CDR3 coding DNA: TGTGCCAGCAGTTTGCTTCGATTGGGACAGGTGAATCAGCCCCAGCATTTT. Translated, it gives CASSLLRLGQVNQPQHF.

The chain combines TRBV6-5 with TRBJ2-5; 8 bases are shared with TRBD1. The length of the CDR3 is 14 residues. Looked up from germline, CDR1 is MNHEY and CDR2 is SVGAGI. The junction had 5 bases not matched to a gene; V was cut back by 4 bases and J by 4 bases. In DNA, the CDR3 is TGTGCCAGCAGTTCCACGGACAGGGCAGAGACCCAGTACTTC. Its translation: CASSSTDRAETQYF.

The V call is TRBV9, the J call TRBJ1-4; 7 positions agree with TRBD1. With V trimmed by 0 bases and J by 0 bases, 8 bases remained unmatched. This CDR3 region has 18 residues. Per the germline V gene, CDR1 is SGDLS and CDR2 is YYNGEE. The CDR3 DNA sequence: TGTGCCAGCAGCGTAGGCCCGTTGGACAGGACAACTAATGAAAAACTGTTTTTT. Amino acids: CASSVGPLDRTTNEKLFF.

There are a few counts of this clone. The chain recombines TRBV7-8 with TRBJ2-2; 8 bases match TRBD2. V lost 0 bases to trimming and J lost 8 bases; unmatched junction nucleotides: 8. The CDR3 sequence is 16 residues long. From germline, CDR1 is SGHVS and CDR2 FQNEAQ. CDR3 residues: CASSLARGGQWGELFF. DNA for the CDR3: TGTGCCAGCAGCTTAGCTCGGGGGGGGCAATGGGGGGAGCTGTTTTTT.

This clone is labeled as medium-sized. The rearrangement links TRBV2 to TRBJ2-7; a weak D match, TRBD2 (6 bases). The ends were cut back, 6 bases at V and 3 bases at J, with 12 bases in the middle. This CDR3 has 13 amino acids. The germline V gene encodes CDR1 SNHLY and CDR2 FYNNEI. The CDR3 sequence is CASSPVGGYEQYF. The CDR3 nucleotides are TGTGCCAGCAGCCCTGTGGGGGGCTACGAGCAGTACTTC.

The chain carries TRBV6-5 and TRBJ1-5, with 11 bases lining up with TRBD1. This CDR3 spans 13 amino acids. The J segment lost 7 bases and the V segment lost 8 bases, leaving 4 bases of the junction unmatched. Germline values: CDR1 MNHEY, CDR2 SVGAGI. The CDR3 spells CASAGTGGQPQHF. The CDR3 DNA sequence: TGTGCCAGCGCGGGGACAGGGGGGCAGCCCCAGCATTTT.

This clone showed up just a few times. The chain has TRBV10-1 and TRBJ1-6; D not resolved. With 0 bases removed from V and 7 bases from J, the gap between germline ends came to 4 bases. Germline values: CDR1 WNHNN, CDR2 SYGVQD (reference sequence). The CDR3 sequence is 13 residues long. The CDR3 is CASSESGNSPLHF. The CDR3 DNA sequence: TGCGCCAGCAGTGAGTCCGGGAATTCACCCCTCCACTTT.

The chain joins TRBV7-2 to TRBJ2-7; a weak D match, TRBD1 (6 bases). This CDR3 contains 15 residues. The V end was cut by 8 bases, the J end by 4 bases, with 21 bases between. Per germline, CDR1 SGHTA and CDR2 FQGNSA. DNA for the CDR3: TGTGCCAGCGCTGTGGGATCCCAGGGGCGGTACGAGCAGTACTTC. Translating gives CASAVGSQGRYEQYF.

This sequence joins TRBV5-1 and TRBJ2-5; 8 positions agree with TRBD1. CDR1 and CDR2 (germline): SGHRS, YFSETQ. The CDR3 runs 14 residues. J lost 2 bases, V lost 2 bases, and 2 bases had no gene match. CDR3 in DNA: TGCGCCAGCAGCTTAAGACAGGGGCAAGAGACCCAGTACTTC. This translates into CASSLRQGQETQYF.

The CDR3 protein is CASSVEGQSTDTQYF. CDR3 in DNA: TGTGCCAGCAGCGTCGAAGGACAGAGCACAGATACGCAGTATTTT. The chain links TRBV6-4 to TRBJ2-3; D may be TRBD1 (6 bases). CDR1 is MRHNA, CDR2 SNTAGT, per germline. Between the trimmed V and J ends, which lost 6 bases and 0 bases, there was a span of 13 bases. The CDR3 contains 15 residues.

This rearrangement joins TRBV7-9 to TRBJ1-2, with TRBD1 as a possible D gene (5 bases). The CDR3 has 15 amino acids. The germline gives CDR1 SEHNR, CDR2 FQNEAQ (reference sequence). The V end lost 0 bases, the J end lost 4 bases, and 12 bases lay between the germline ends. This CDR3 is CASSLAGQGSYGYTF. CDR3 nucleotides: TGTGCCAGCAGCTTAGCGGGTCAGGGAAGCTATGGCTACACCTTC.

This rearrangement joins TRBV12-2 to TRBJ1-1. TRBV12-2 counts as a pseudogene. There are 17 residues in the CDR3. The CDR3 region has the DNA TGTGCAAGTCGCCCCTCACGTCGGAGGGCAGAAAACACTGAAGCTTTCTTT. Amino acids: CASRPSRRRAENTEAFF.

V usage is TRBV7-2 and J usage is TRBJ1-3; the D gene is possibly TRBD1 (5 bases). V shed 6 bases and J shed 1 base, with 16 bases lying between them. There are 16 residues in the CDR3. CDR1 is SGHTA and CDR2 is FQGNSA in the germline V gene. The CDR3, as DNA: TGTGCCAGCAGGCAGCAGGCGGGACTTTCTGGAAACACCATATATTTT. Its protein is CASRQQAGLSGNTIYF. Based on the CDR3 plus reference TRBV7-2 and TRBJ1-3, the full variable domain is GAGVSQSPSNKVTEKGKDVELRCDPISGHTALYWYRQSLGQGLEFLIYFQGNSAPDKSGLPSDRFSAERTGGSVSTLTIQRTQQEDSAVYLCASRQQAGLSGNTIYFGEGSWLTVV.

This chain links TRBV18 with TRBJ1-5; tentatively, D is TRBD1 (5 bases). The CDR3 covers 15 residues. The V end lost 6 bases, the J end lost 1 base, and 13 bases lay between the germline ends. Germline-derived CDR1 and CDR2 are KGHSH and LQKENI. The CDR3 spells CASSQRGASNQPQHF. In DNA, the CDR3 is TGTGCCAGCTCCCAAAGGGGCGCAAGCAATCAGCCCCAGCATTTT.

V usage is TRBV7-9 and J usage is TRBJ2-1; possibly TRBD2 for D (6 bases). This CDR3 spans 15 amino acids. The germline V and J ends were trimmed by 4 bases and 4 bases, with 14 bases remaining between them. Germline CDR1 and CDR2: SEHNR and FQNEAQ (reference sequence). The chain's CDR3 is CASSSKGGEYNEQFF. Here the CDR3 DNA reads TGTGCCAGCAGCTCAAAGGGCGGGGAATACAATGAGCAGTTCTTC.

The chain carries TRBV7-3 and TRBJ1-2; no firm D call. The CDR3 consists of 13 residues. CDR1 is SGHTA, CDR2 FQGTGA, per germline. The ends were cut back, 3 bases at V and 8 bases at J, with 13 bases in the middle. The CDR3 bases are TGTGCCAGCAGCTTGCATCCCGACTCCGGCTACACCTTC. It translates to CASSLHPDSGYTF.

This chain uses TRBV7-9 with TRBJ2-5; 7 bases are a match to TRBD1. Germline V CDR1 and CDR2: SEHNR, FQNEAQ (reference sequence). This CDR3 has 15 amino acids. J gave up 2 bases and V 4 bases, and 7 bases lay outside the gene matches. CDR3 DNA: TGTGCCAGCAGCTCGAACCGGGACAGACAAGAGACCCAGTACTTC. It yields the protein CASSSNRDRQETQYF.

The sample holds one count of this clone. The chain recombines TRBV6-5 with TRBJ2-5; D remains ambiguous. Judging by the DNA end, TRBJ2-7 fits better; the J call may be wrong. This CDR3 has 12 amino acids. CDR1 and CDR2 from the germline V gene are MNHEY and SVGAGI. CDR3 nucleotide sequence: TGTGCCAGCGCGCGTAGCTCCTACGAGCAGTACTTC. This codes for CASARSSYEQYF.

The chain uses TRBV7-2 and TRBJ2-5; 7 bases line up with TRBD2. The DNA end favors TRBJ2-7, so the J call may be wrong. Looked up from germline, CDR1 is SGHTA and CDR2 is FQGNSA. CDR3 length: 15 residues. The CDR3 DNA sequence: TGTGCCAGCAGCTGGGACGGACTAGTCTCCTACGAGCAGTACTTC. Residues: CASSWDGLVSYEQYF.

The chain employs TRBV5-5 and TRBJ1-4; D ambiguous. Germline lookup yields CDR1 SGHKS and CDR2 YYEKEE (reference sequence). The CDR3 covers 14 residues. V was clipped by 0 bases and J by 3 bases, with 6 bases between them. The CDR3 reads CASSLEGANEKLFF. CDR3 DNA: TGTGCCAGCAGCTTGGAGGGAGCTAATGAAAAACTGTTTTTT. The complete variable domain, with remaining parts taken from reference TRBV5-5 and TRBJ1-4, reads DAGVTQSPTHLIKTRGQQVTLRCSPISGHKSVSWYQQVLGQGPQFIFQYYEKEERGRGNFPDRFSARQFPNYSSELNVNALLLGDSALYLCASSLEGANEKLFFGSGTQLSVL.

In nucleotides, the CDR3 is TGTGCCAGCACTAAGGAGGCCTTTAATGAAAAACTGTTTTTT. This encodes CASTKEAFNEKLFF. V and J are TRBV2 and TRBJ1-4, with D uncertain. V lost 7 bases and J lost 4, with 13 bases in between. CDR1 and CDR2 (germline): SNHLY, FYNNEI. This CDR3 contains 14 residues.

This chain connects TRBV5-1 to TRBJ2-5; 9 bases agree with TRBD1. Germline-derived CDR1 and CDR2 are SGHRS and YFSETQ. Trimming at V came to 2 bases and at J to 4 bases, leaving 3 bases not matched to a gene. The CDR3 runs 14 residues. The CDR3: CASSFTGGTETQYF. Here the CDR3 DNA reads TGCGCCAGCAGCTTTACAGGGGGCACAGAGACCCAGTACTTC.

The V and J genes are TRBV19 and TRBJ2-3; 7 bases align to TRBD2. With V trimmed by 3 bases and J by 3 bases, 9 bases remained unmatched. Germline values: CDR1 LNHDA, CDR2 SQIVND (reference sequence). This CDR3 contains 16 residues. The CDR3 here is CASSIRTGLTTDTQYF. In nucleotides, the CDR3 is TGTGCCAGTAGTATTAGGACGGGACTAACGACAGATACGCAGTATTTT. Full variable domain (remainder filled in from reference TRBV19 and TRBJ2-3): DGGITQSPKYLFRKEGQNVTLSCEQNLNHDAMYWYRQDPGQGLRLIYYSQIVNDFQKGDIAEGYSVSREKKESFPLTVTSAQKNPTAFYLCASSIRTGLTTDTQYFGPGTRLTVL.

This clone was recorded only once. V is TRBV30 and J is TRBJ2-7, with TRBD1 identical over 8 bases. With 5 bases clipped from V and 7 bases from J, the junction kept 13 bases outside the gene matches. This CDR3 spans 14 amino acids. The germline V gene has CDR1 GTSNPN and CDR2 SVGIG (reference sequence). The CDR3 spells CAWSPGQARGEQYF. In nucleotides, the CDR3 is TGTGCCTGGTCACCGGGACAGGCCCGTGGGGAGCAGTACTTC.

This CDR3 reads CSVDERRANTEAFF. The CDR3, as DNA: TGCAGCGTGGATGAGAGGAGGGCTAACACTGAAGCTTTCTTT. The chain joins TRBV29-1 to TRBJ1-1; D call uncertain. Germline V gene sequence: CDR1 SQVTM, CDR2 ANQGSEA. The V end was cut by 6 bases, the J end by 2 bases, with 16 bases between. The CDR3 is 14 amino acids.

Turning to this clone: Within the sample, other DNA sequences also encode this same CDR3. V and J are TRBV7-2 and TRBJ2-7; TRBD1 matches 8 bases. The V gene end was trimmed by 5 bases and the J gene end by 2 bases; junction bases not matched to a gene: 5. Germline V gene lookup returns CDR1 SGHTA and CDR2 FQGNSA. CDR3 size: 14 residues. CDR3 in DNA: TGTGCCAGCAGCCTAGACAGGGGCCCCTACGAGCAGTACTTC. It specifies CASSLDRGPYEQYF.

The chain couples TRBV11-2 to TRBJ2-1, with D hard to call. This CDR3 comprises 13 residues. V lost 6 bases and J 7 bases, leaving 13 bases between the germline ends. Germline V gives CDR1 SGHAT, CDR2 FQNNGV. The CDR3 nucleotides read TGTGCCAGCAGGCTCTTCGCAACAAATGAGCAGTTCTTC. Protein product: CASRLFATNEQFF.

The chain recombines TRBV7-2 with TRBJ1-2, with unresolved D. There are 13 residues in the CDR3. V was shortened by 6 bases and J by 1 base, with 9 bases between the two germline ends. Germline CDR1 reads SGHTA; CDR2 reads FQGNSA. The CDR3 loop is CASRPTHNYGYTF. The CDR3 nucleotides read TGTGCCAGCAGACCTACCCATAACTATGGCTACACCTTC.

J is TRBJ2-3 and V is TRBV28; 8 bases agree with TRBD2. CDR1 and CDR2 (germline): MDHEN, SYDVKM. The V segment lost 2 bases and the J segment 2 bases; nucleotides outside the gene matches: 3. CDR3 length equals 15 residues. CDR3 nucleotide sequence: TGTGCCAGCAGTTTAGTGACTAGCGCCACAGATACGCAGTATTTT. This sequence encodes CASSLVTSATDTQYF.

This rearrangement joins TRBV2 to TRBJ1-1; 8 nucleotides match TRBD1. Trimming at V came to 6 bases and at J to 0 bases, leaving 3 bases not matched to a gene. Germline CDR1 and CDR2: SNHLY and FYNNEI. This CDR3 contains 14 residues. This CDR3 reads CASRGQAVNTEAFF. CDR3 DNA sequence: TGTGCCAGCAGGGGACAGGCGGTGAACACTGAAGCTTTCTTT.

The chain employs TRBV30 and TRBJ1-1, with unresolved D. V was cut by 4 bases and J by 3 bases, with 12 bases left in between. Germline CDR1 is GTSNPN and CDR2 is SVGIG (reference sequence). CDR3 length: 13 amino acids. As DNA, the CDR3 is TGTGCCTGGAAACCCGGAGGGTACACTGAAGCTTTCTTT. Translating gives CAWKPGGYTEAFF.